The following is a T cell receptor beta chain sequence with its context. Assay used: immunoSEQ multiplex PCR; TCRdb lists only in-frame clones, some missing. The data contain 230,000 or so clones, roughly nine tenths of them singletons. Everyone who took part was about 18 to 89 years old, and they came from over 20 US areas. Categorization into cohorts depended on clinical history that participants reported. The sample comes from a study of blood T cell repertoires in COVID-19. Trimming cost V 0 bases and J 3 bases; bases outside gene matches: 6. The germline V gene encodes CDR1 MGHRA and CDR2 YSYEKL. The CDR3 consists of 17 residues.

The V call is TRBV4-1, the J call TRBJ2-2; 8 positions match TRBD2. The sample comprised PBMCs or T cells enriched from blood (not recorded which). The clonotype originates from a woman aged 25 to 39 who had recovered from COVID-19. As DNA, the CDR3 is TGCGCCAGCAGCCAAGATTTACTAGCGGATTACACCGGGGAGCTGTTTTTT. As protein: CASSQDLLADYTGELFF.